This record looks at one T cell receptor (beta chain) sequence and its context. Antigen specificity is unknown. The sample comes from a study of multiple sclerosis patients with progressive multifocal leukoencephalopathy. Findings and caveats of the study: Lower normalized Shannon entropy suggested reduced TRB diversity in most PML patients.

The time point: time of PML onset. The assay was immunoSEQ multiplex PCR, and TCRdb's table has in-frame clones only and misses some. The sample lists 25,000 to 35,000 clones, roughly 84% occurring once. This receptor was taken from a human donor with progressive multifocal leukoencephalopathy. Sequenced here: PBMCs, sampled from a patient treated with natalizumab.

The CDR3, as DNA: TGTGCCAGCAGCTTTTTGGGACAGGGGGCAAGTAATTCACCCCTCCACTTT. Translated, it gives CASSFLGQGASNSPLHF. This chain links TRBV7-6 with TRBJ1-6, with 12 bases aligning to TRBD1. The CDR3 is 17 amino acids. V dropped 3 bases and J dropped 6; count of bases not matched to a gene: 6. Germline CDR1 is SGHVS and CDR2 is FNYEAQ.